Sequencing of this T cell receptor beta chain was carried out in a study of CD8 T cells in ankylosing spondylitis. Study-wide results and caveats: Among TCR beta sequences, a motif of several highly homologous variants appeared characteristic of ankylosing spondylitis blood. Certain motif variants had earlier been reported in reactive arthritis synovial fluid and blood.

TCRdb re-analysed the 5' RACE reads in MiXCR, keeping a single row per CDR3 protein. The sample shows around 140,000 distinct CDR3 sequences, 17% of them seen only once. This clonotype came up a few times. The antigen remains unidentified. The V gene lost 4 bases and the J gene lost 8 bases, with 10 bases spanning the gap. CDR3 length equals 12 residues. CDR1 and CDR2 from the germline V gene are SEHNR and FQNEAQ (reference sequence). The source of this sequence is a male donor with ankylosing spondylitis. V gene TRBV7-9 combines with J gene TRBJ2-3; D is possibly TRBD1 (5 bases). The specimen was blood, either unsorted or a sorted T cell fraction (not recorded which). CDR3 coding DNA: TGTGCCAGCAGCTCCCAGGGAACTACGCAGTATTTT. It codes for CASSSQGTTQYF. Complete variable domain (other parts from reference TRBV7-9 and TRBJ2-3): DTGVSQNPRHKITKRGQNVTFRCDPISEHNRLYWYRQTLGQGPEFLTYFQNEAQLEKSRLLSDRFSAERPKGSFSTLEIQRTEQGDSAMYLCASSSQGTTQYFGPGTRLTVL.